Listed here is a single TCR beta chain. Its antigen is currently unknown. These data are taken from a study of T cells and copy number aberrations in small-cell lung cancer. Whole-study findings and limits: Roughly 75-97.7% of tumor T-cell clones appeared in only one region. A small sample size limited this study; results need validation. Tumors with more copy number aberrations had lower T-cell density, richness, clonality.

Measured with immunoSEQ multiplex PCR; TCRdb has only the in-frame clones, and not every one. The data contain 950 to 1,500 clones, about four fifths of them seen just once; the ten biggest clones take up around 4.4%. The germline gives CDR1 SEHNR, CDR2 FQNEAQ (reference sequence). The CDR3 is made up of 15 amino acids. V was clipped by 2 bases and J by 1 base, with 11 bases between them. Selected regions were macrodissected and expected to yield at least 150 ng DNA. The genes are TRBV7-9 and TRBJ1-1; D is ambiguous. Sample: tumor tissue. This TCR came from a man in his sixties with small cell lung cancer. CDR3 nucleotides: TGTGCCAGCAGCTTACTGTTGGGCAGGAACACTGAAGCTTTCTTT. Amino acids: CASSLLLGRNTEAFF.